The 8 T cell receptor beta chains presented below share a single source sample, sequenced in a study of blood T cells in healthy people across ages. Then a second PCR, running roughly 6 to 11 cycles, was carried out with a sample-barcoded 5' primer and a J-beta primer mix. TCRdb re-derived calls from the 5' RACE reads in MiXCR, one entry per CDR3 protein. The table has 750,000 to 1,000,000 distinct CDR3 sequences, 25% to 35% seen once; the top ten hold about 9.4%. These data were likewise used in another study, on T cells of mothers and their children.

Sequenced input: blood. The receptor set was obtained from a woman aged 40-49 years in good health.

This clonotype was detected many times. This chain uses TRBV28 with TRBJ2-7; 7 bases match TRBD1. The ends lost 7 bases at V and 4 bases at J; junction bases unmatched: 10. Looked up from germline, CDR1 is MDHEN and CDR2 is SYDVKM. The CDR3 is 14 residues long. Written as DNA, the CDR3 is TGTGCCAGCACTCAAGGGGGCTGGGGTTACGAGCAGTACTTC. It yields the protein CASTQGGWGYEQYF.

There are a few counts of this clonotype. The chain combines TRBV6-5 with TRBJ2-1, with D hard to call. Germline V gives CDR1 MNHEY, CDR2 SVGAGI. Trimming stripped 0 bases from V and 7 bases from J, with 7 bases between. This CDR3 spans 13 amino acids. The CDR3 loop reads CASSYSIGNEQFF. The CDR3 bases are TGTGCCAGCAGTTACTCTATCGGGAATGAGCAGTTCTTC.

The rearrangement links TRBV27 to TRBJ2-6; no clear D gene. The CDR3 sequence is 16 residues long. V lost 6 bases and J 2 bases, leaving 14 bases between the germline ends. Germline V CDR1 and CDR2: MNHEY, SMNVEV (reference sequence). The CDR3 spells CASSDNEYPGANVLTF. In DNA form, the CDR3 reads TGTGCCAGCAGCGACAACGAGTACCCTGGGGCCAACGTCCTGACTTTC.

The rearrangement joins TRBV20-1 to TRBJ2-5; D perhaps matches TRBD1 (7 bases). Trimming left V 0 bases short and J 3 bases short, with 14 bases between. Per the germline V gene, CDR1 is DFQATT and CDR2 is SNEGSKA (reference sequence). This CDR3 comprises 15 residues. CDR3 sequence reads: CSARDFGRGEETQYF. CDR3 nucleotide sequence: TGCAGTGCTAGAGATTTCGGCAGGGGGGAAGAGACCCAGTACTTC.

This clonotype was counted between two and nine times. The gene calls are TRBV25-1 and TRBJ1-5; D gene ambiguous. The CDR3 is 14 amino acids. Germline V gene lookup returns CDR1 MGHDK and CDR2 SYGVNS. Trimming stripped 4 bases from V and 0 bases from J, with 7 bases between. The CDR3 here is CASSGRLSNQPQHF. The CDR3 DNA reads TGTGCCAGCAGTGGAAGGCTTAGCAATCAGCCCCAGCATTTT.

This clonotype was recorded many times. The chain links TRBV14 to TRBJ1-2; no clear D gene. V dropped 0 bases and J dropped 7 bases, with 9 bases sitting between them. CDR3 length: 13 residues. The germline CDR1 and CDR2 sequences are SGHDN and FVKESK. CDR3 bases: TGTGCCAGCAGCCAAGATCGACTCTTTGGCTACACCTTC. Its protein is CASSQDRLFGYTF.

This clonotype showed up many times. The chain links TRBV24-1 to TRBJ1-1; D is possibly TRBD1 (5 bases). V lost 7 bases and J lost 2, with 7 bases in between. The germline CDR1 and CDR2 sequences are KGHDR and SFDVKD. CDR3 length: 12 amino acids. The CDR3: CATRGGNTEAFF. The CDR3 DNA is TGTGCCACCAGGGGGGGAAACACTGAAGCTTTCTTT.

This sequence joins TRBV5-1 and TRBJ1-1; 7 positions match TRBD1. V gave up 3 bases and J gave up 4 bases; unmatched junction bases: 6. The CDR3 runs 14 residues. Germline CDR1 reads SGHRS; CDR2 reads YFSETQ. The CDR3 DNA sequence: TGCGCCAGCAGCTCCGGGACAGCCGGCACTGAAGCTTTCTTT. It specifies CASSSGTAGTEAFF.